Given below is one T cell receptor (beta chain) in context. The entry originates in a study of radiation and T cells in renal cell carcinoma. Study-wide background: Nephrectomy followed 15 Gy stereotactic body radiation by 4 weeks.

CDR3 length equals 15 residues. Trimming cost V 5 bases and J 9 bases; bases outside gene matches: 8. Per germline, CDR1 SGHTA and CDR2 FQGNSA. Time point: blood 2 weeks post-SBRT. Treatment in this sample: 15 Gy SBRT to primary tumor, nephrectomy 4 weeks later. Serial blood draws occurred at baseline and 2 and 4 weeks post-SBRT. This renal cell carcinoma was of the clear cell type. Clones were read by immunoSEQ multiplex PCR, and TCRdb kept only the in-frame ones, dropping some. The sample holds tens of thousands of clones, 70% to 80% seen once. The V and J genes are TRBV7-2 and TRBJ2-1; 12 bases map to TRBD1. The sample here was blood, taken from a patient whose treatment included radiotherapy and nephrectomy. The receptor was isolated from a man aged 55 to 69 with renal cell carcinoma. CDR3 in amino acids: CASSLRDRGRFEQFF. The DNA for the CDR3 is TGTGCCAGCAGCCTAAGGGACAGGGGGCGGTTTGAGCAGTTCTTC.